The 3 T cell receptor beta chains listed next were all sequenced from one sample in a study of technical replicates of blood from several donors. Clones were read by immunoSEQ multiplex PCR, and TCRdb kept only the in-frame ones, dropping some. Of 60,000 to 80,000 clones in the sample, approximately 86% are singletons; the top ten hold roughly 5%. The source material was PBMCs. The source is a human donor in good health. Some clones in this sample may be carry-over from other donors' samples.

This sequence joins TRBV29-1 and TRBJ1-5; D gene ambiguous. Trimming removed 6 bases at V and 6 bases at J, with 15 bases between. This CDR3 region has 13 residues. Germline CDR1 reads SQVTM; CDR2 reads ANQGSEA. The CDR3 DNA reads TGCAGCGTGAGAGGGCAGGCTAGTCAGCCCCAGCATTTT. Translating gives CSVRGQASQPQHF.

The chain recombines TRBV11-2 with TRBJ2-6; D unresolved. V was cut by 2 bases and J by 0 bases, with 8 bases left in between. Germline CDR1 and CDR2: SGHAT and FQNNGV. The CDR3 sequence is 16 residues long. CDR3 amino acids: CASSLIPSSGANVLTF. The CDR3 DNA follows: TGTGCCAGCAGCTTAATACCGAGCTCTGGGGCCAACGTCCTGACTTTC.

V gene TRBV29-1 combines with J gene TRBJ2-3, with 14 bases fitting TRBD2. This CDR3 comprises 16 residues. In germline, CDR1 is SQVTM, CDR2 ANQGSEA. V dropped 4 bases and J dropped 2; count of bases not matched to a gene: 5. The CDR3 nucleotides read TGCAGCGTTGCCCGGACTAGCGGGGGGAACACAGATACGCAGTATTTT. The encoded protein is CSVARTSGGNTDTQYF.